A selection of T cell receptor beta chains follows, all from one sample in a study of glioma-infiltrating T cells. One entry per CDR3 protein, called by TCRdb with MiXCR from the multiplex PCR reads. In the table there are approximately 190,000 distinct CDR3 sequences, 32% of which are singletons. The sequenced sample was glioma tissue, nonneoplastic brain tissue, or PBMCs (not recorded which). The receptors here all came from a human donor with low-grade glioma or glioblastoma, undergoing nonglioma brain surgery, or in good health (not recorded which). Both conserved end residues are part of each CDR3. Some rows mark clone size as missing; the rest say once, few, many or name a class of expanded clone.

>NA|TRBV12-3/TRBV12-4
CASSFQGGVTQYF
>few|TRBV4-1
CASSQDRPGSQLSYNEQFF
>few|TRBV12-3/TRBV12-4
CASSLLAGGVGEQYF
>NA|TRBV2
CASRWTSGNSYEQYF
>few|TRBV20-1
CSATSGSIYEQYF
>NA|TRBV4-3
CASSQDFGYGYTF
>many|TRBV27
CASMDRALGNTEAFF
>NA|TRBV11-3
CASLAGGRFSSEDTQYF
>many|TRBV12-3/TRBV12-4
CASSLRRGAYNEQFF
>many|TRBV19
CASSIPMRPDTQYF
>NA|TRBV6-2/TRBV6-3
CASSQLYEPGLTYNEQFF
>many|TRBV6-2/TRBV6-3
CAFSPQGYNAYEQYF
>few|TRBV19
CASSRSDTYQADTQYF
>many|TRBV3-1
CASSQGQHNQPQHF
>many|TRBV24-1
CATSDLLLDTQYF
>few|TRBV18
CASSHGETYEQYF
>NA|TRBV9
CASSVDLGNTEAFF
>many|TRBV7-9
CASSPTGSNEQYF
>NA|TRBV7-6
CASSLTSGSGRELFF
>NA|TRBV28
CASSFYICSALMSGGETQYF
>NA|TRBV6-5
CAEGLGTGPMNTEAFF
>many|TRBV4-3
CASSQDRAGGLYEQYF
>many|TRBV6-2/TRBV6-3
CASSLAGGMAETQYF
>many|TRBV20-1
CSARPWTGTGSNYEQYF
>many|TRBV14
CASSLRGAHEQYF
>many|TRBV10-3
CAISDRESNEQYF
>many|TRBV27
CASSLGLSDEQYF
>many|TRBV4-1
CASSQEGQGLGEQYF
>few|TRBV5-4
CASSMGLEATNEKLFF
>many|TRBV28
CASSFLLRLAGKRNEQFF
>many|TRBV2
CASSVDRAGNTIYF
>many|TRBV28
CASSSTGDPYEQYF
>many|TRBV6-2/TRBV6-3
CASSLDRGLQETQYF
>few|TRBV3-1
CASSQAVSLFF
>many|TRBV18
CASSPLLAGSNEQFF
>NA|TRBV12-3/TRBV12-4
CASSLDRGDEQYF
>NA|TRBV27
CASSPRTGRYGYTF
>many|TRBV6-1
CASRGYGNSYEQYF
>many|TRBV6-6
CASSYSVLADPYEQYF
>NA|TRBV4-1
CASSLGTSGSPAAEQYF
>few|TRBV28
CASSLAGQGPRETQYF
>many|TRBV18
CASSPTSGAYNEQFF
>NA|TRBV5-4
CASSISQGMGTQYF
>many|TRBV25-1
CASSGGTGGNEKLFF
>NA|TRBV6-1
CASSSDRTSGSRGAYEKYF
>medium-sized|TRBV6-2/TRBV6-3
CASGSLYEQYF
>many|TRBV20-1
CSASAESGYGYTF
>many|TRBV19
CASSTPWGGGYNEQFF
>many|TRBV15
CATSGPWDRVNSPLHF
>many|TRBV7-9
CASSLFEADTQYF
>few|TRBV18
CASSPGPGSTDTQYF
>many|TRBV4-2
CASSQGNSGSGSYEQYF
>NA|TRBV5-4
CASSPTGGGSQETQYF
>many|TRBV5-1
CASSLEGTSGNTIYF
>many|TRBV20-1
CSARVQRAYNEQFF
>many|TRBV25-1
CASSETGADYGYTF